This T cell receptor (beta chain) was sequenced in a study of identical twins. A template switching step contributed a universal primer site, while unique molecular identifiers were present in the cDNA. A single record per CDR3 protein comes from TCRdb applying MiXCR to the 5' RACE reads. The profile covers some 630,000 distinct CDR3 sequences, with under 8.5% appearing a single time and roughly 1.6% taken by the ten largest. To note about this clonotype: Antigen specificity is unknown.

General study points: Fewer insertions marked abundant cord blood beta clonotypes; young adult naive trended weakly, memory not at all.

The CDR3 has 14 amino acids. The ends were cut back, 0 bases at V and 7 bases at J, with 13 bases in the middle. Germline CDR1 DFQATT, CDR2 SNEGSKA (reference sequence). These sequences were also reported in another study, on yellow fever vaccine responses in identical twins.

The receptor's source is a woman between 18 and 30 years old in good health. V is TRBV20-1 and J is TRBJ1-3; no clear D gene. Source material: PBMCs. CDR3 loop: CSARDRTVGNTIYF. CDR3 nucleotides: TGCAGTGCTAGAGACCGGACCGTTGGGAACACCATATATTTT.